Described below is a single T cell receptor beta chain sequence and its context. The junction does not match germline at one end; this may be a read error. CDR1 and CDR2 (germline): SSHAT, FNYEAQ (reference sequence). The CDR3 has 13 amino acids. This sample was included in a study of PD-L1 blockade in urothelial cancer. For the study at large: Analyses used blood from 3 weeks (second dose) and 6 weeks after treatment start. Blood samples had a median of around 140,000 T cells, tens of thousands of unique TCRs, and clonality roughly 0.074.

The assay was immunoSEQ multiplex PCR, and TCRdb's table has in-frame clones only and misses some. The data contain tens of thousands of clones, 85% of them seen just once; the ten biggest clones take up 5.5% to 7.5%. Noted time point: pretreatment peripheral blood. The chain has TRBV7-7 and TRBJ2-2; 7 bases align to TRBD1. This specimen consisted of PBMCs, obtained around atezolizumab (anti-PD-L1) treatment. The TCR sequence derives from a man in his forties with urothelial cancer. The CDR3 loop reads CASSQDREGELFF. The CDR3 nucleotides are TGTGCTAGCAGCCAAGACAGGGAAGGGGAGCTGTTTTTT.